The T cell receptor (beta chain) described here comes from a study of T cell responses to AZD1222 COVID-19 vaccine. Study at large: Timing groups of about 4 and about 12 weeks for second doses were pooled.

The CDR3 is made up of 14 amino acids. Deletions cut 2 bases from V and 5 bases from J, with 10 bases between. Germline CDR1 and CDR2: SGHTA and FQGTGA. TCRdb keeps only in-frame clones here, not all; method: immunoSEQ multiplex PCR. The sample holds about 150,000 clones, 90% to 95% seen once. The chain links TRBV7-3 to TRBJ2-1, with D maybe TRBD1 (5 bases). The sequence came from an adult in good health. Sample: peripheral blood, taken on day 0 of AZD1222 vaccination. DNA of the CDR3: TGTGCCAGCAGCTTATACCAGGGTGACAATGAGCAGTTCTTC. Translated, it gives CASSLYQGDNEQFF.